Listed below are T cell receptor beta chains from one sample, sequenced in a study of blood T cells in healthy people across ages. TCRdb reanalysed the 5' RACE reads using MiXCR and keeps one entry per CDR3 protein. The data hold some 1.7 million distinct CDR3 sequences, with under 30% observed a single time. Sequenced material: blood. Source of these receptors: a woman younger than 45 in good health. The CDR3 runs from the conserved cysteine through the conserved F or W. The D gene is left open where the match is weak. The size field is filled for only some rows; it gives once, few, many or a size class.

J	V	size	D	DNA	CDR3
TRBJ2-1	TRBV19	.	.	TGTGCCAGTAGTATCGCTGTACCGAGGGAGCAGTTCTTC	CASSIAVPREQFF
TRBJ1-2	TRBV18	few	TRBD1	TGTGCCAGCTCGCCCGACAGGGTTAGGAGCTACACCTTC	CASSPDRVRSYTF
TRBJ2-1	TRBV10-3	few	TRBD2	TGTGCCATCAGTGAGTACCAGCGGGAGTACAATGAGCAGTTCTTC	CAISEYQREYNEQFF
TRBJ2-1	TRBV20-1	.	.	TGCAGTGCTAGAGATGGTGGGCAGACCCAGTTCTTC	CSARDGGQTQFF
TRBJ1-1	TRBV20-1	.	.	TGCAGTGCTAGAGAGACGGAGGGGAACACTGAAGCTTTCTTT	CSARETEGNTEAFF
TRBJ2-7	TRBV7-9	many	TRBD1	TGTGCCAGCAGCCGGGACAGGGGGCTCTCCTACGAGCAGTACTTC	CASSRDRGLSYEQYF
TRBJ2-7	TRBV4-2	many	TRBD2	TGTGCCAGCAGCCCTGCGCGGGGGGAAGGTTACGAGCAGTACTTC	CASSPARGEGYEQYF
TRBJ2-1	TRBV18	.	.	TGTGCCAGCTCACCATCCTCCGCGCGTAACCAGTTCTTC	CASSPSSARNQFF
TRBJ2-6	TRBV9	few	.	TGTGCCAGCAGCCCCCGTCCGCCGGGCAGGGCTTATGGTGCTGGGGCCAACGTCCTGACTTTC	CASSPRPPGRAYGAGANVLTF
TRBJ2-3	TRBV5-1	.	TRBD1	TGCGCTAGCAGCCCCCGACAGGGAGCTGGAGATACGCAGTATTTT	CASSPRQGAGDTQYF
TRBJ2-7	TRBV7-9	.	.	TGTGCCAGCAGCGAAGTAGAGGCCCAGTACTTC	CASSEVEAQYF
TRBJ2-7	TRBV20-1	.	.	TGCAGTGCTAGCCGGACCCGTGGTTTGGAGCAGTACTTC	CSASRTRGLEQYF
TRBJ2-4	TRBV7-2	few	TRBD2	TGTGCCAGCAGTCGCGTCGGGGGGGCAGAGAACATTCAGTACTTC	CASSRVGGAENIQYF
TRBJ1-1	TRBV18	.	.	TGTGCCAGCTCGCAGGCGGCGGGGGGCACTGAAGCTTTCTTT	CASSQAAGGTEAFF
TRBJ2-3	TRBV9	few	.	TGTGCCAGCAGCGTAGTCGCAGGGCGGAACACAGATACGCGGTATTTT	CASSVVAGRNTDTRYF
TRBJ1-5	TRBV20-1	.	.	TGCAGTGCTAGAGGGGTGAGCAATCAGCCCCAGCATTTT	CSARGVSNQPQHF
TRBJ2-1	TRBV3-1	.	.	TGTGCCAGCAGCCAGCGGAGGAGCTCCTACAATGAGCAGTTCTTC	CASSQRRSSYNEQFF
TRBJ2-1	TRBV28	.	.	TGTGCCAGCAGTGAGATGCGGCAGGTGTCCTACGAGCAGTTCTTC	CASSEMRQVSYEQFF
TRBJ2-7	TRBV28	.	.	TGTGCCAGCAGGGCAAGATTCCGAGAGCAGTACTTC	CASRARFREQYF
TRBJ2-1	TRBV5-1	many	TRBD1	TGCGCCAGCAGCCACGGGACAGGGGTGGGGAATGAGCAGTTCTTC	CASSHGTGVGNEQFF
TRBJ2-1	TRBV30	.	.	TGTGCCTGGGACAGTGTCATTCGCAATGAGCAGTTCTTC	CAWDSVIRNEQFF
TRBJ1-2	TRBV20-1	.	.	TGCAGTGGGTGGCAGACTAACTATGGCTACACCTTC	CSGWQTNYGYTF
TRBJ2-2	TRBV4-3	.	.	TGCGCCAGCAGCCAGGCAGGTGGGAACACCGGGGAGCTGTTTTTT	CASSQAGGNTGELFF
TRBJ2-7	TRBV4-1	.	TRBD2	TGCGCCAGCAGCCAGGCTAGCGGGGGGTACGAGCAGTACTTC	CASSQASGGYEQYF
TRBJ2-7	TRBV12-3/TRBV12-4	.	.	TGTGCCAGCAGGTCGGGCCGCACCTACGAGCAGTACTTC	CASRSGRTYEQYF
TRBJ1-5	TRBV5-1	.	.	TGCGCCAGCAGCCCGCAGGGAGGCGACCAGCCCCAGCATTTT	CASSPQGGDQPQHF
TRBJ2-7	TRBV28	few	TRBD1	TGTGCCAGCGGCCCCTTCAGGACAGGTGACGAGCAGTACTTC	CASGPFRTGDEQYF
TRBJ1-1	TRBV20-1	.	.	TGCAGTGCTTACAGGGCGGGCACTGAAGCTTTCTTT	CSAYRAGTEAFF
TRBJ2-7	TRBV7-2	few	.	TGTGCCAGCAGCCCCGAGTTCGGGGGACCCTACGAGCAGTACTTC	CASSPEFGGPYEQYF
TRBJ2-7	TRBV5-1	many	.	TGCGCCAGCAGCTTGGACAGGTTTGATGGCGAGCAGTACTTC	CASSLDRFDGEQYF
TRBJ1-2	TRBV5-1	few	TRBD1	TGCGCCAGCAGCATCGCAGGGGGGAGAGAAGGTGGCTACACCTTC	CASSIAGGREGGYTF
TRBJ2-2	TRBV12-3/TRBV12-4	once	.	TGTGCCAGTACCCCAAGCAGGCGCTACACCGGGGAGCTGTTTTTT	CASTPSRRYTGELFF
TRBJ2-7	TRBV28	.	.	TGTGCCCCCGGAAGGAACTCCTACGAGCAGTACTTC	CAPGRNSYEQYF
TRBJ2-3	TRBV11-2	.	.	TGTGCCAGCAGCTTAACGTGGGTGGCTACAGATACGCAGTATTTT	CASSLTWVATDTQYF
TRBJ2-7	TRBV10-1	few	.	TGCGCCAGCAGTGAGGGGATAAGCGAGCAGTACTTC	CASSEGISEQYF